This TCR beta chain was identified during a study of beta chain features in type 1 diabetes. Study-level results: The study found moderately but significantly shorter TCRB CDR3s in all four CD4+ subsets of Type 1 diabetes patients.

As regards this clone: What it binds is unknown.

The germline CDR1 and CDR2 sequences are SGHTA and FQGTGA. The CDR3 is 14 residues long. V was cut by 5 bases and J by 0 bases, with 10 bases left in between. Every bit of the isolated RNA underwent reverse transcription, so sequencing read expressed TCRB transcripts. The method was immunoSEQ multiplex PCR; TCRdb's version includes in-frame clones alone and lacks a portion of them. The table has 150,000 to 200,000 clones, around 9% seen once. Sequencing was done on a sample of central memory CD4+ T cells from blood. The rearrangement uses TRBV7-3 and TRBJ1-1, with no clear D. This TCR came from a woman aged 30 to 39 with type 1 diabetes. The CDR3 DNA follows: TGTGCCAGCAGCCCCAGCGCCATGAACACTGAAGCTTTCTTT. As protein: CASSPSAMNTEAFF.